This T cell receptor beta chain originates from a study of blood T cell repertoires in COVID-19. As for the study in general: Collection of acute and convalescent COVID-19 samples took place in the United States, Italy and Spain. The analysed material was cDNA or gDNA that came from T cells, B-cell-depleted T cells, or PBMCs.

This clone was found a few times. Between the trimmed V and J ends, which lost 0 bases and 2 bases, there was a span of 11 bases. Germline-derived CDR1 and CDR2 are SGHNT and YYREEE (reference sequence). The CDR3 runs 15 residues. In the study's own analysis: Estimates of nucleated cell counts were drawn from the amplification of reference gene primers. The data were produced by immunoSEQ multiplex PCR, yet TCRdb's version contains in-frame clones alone and is incomplete. The V and J calls and clone size are taken from that table; D and trimming were inferred from the DNA. Among about 170,000 clones, about 87% were seen once, and the ten largest hold over 3.5%.

Source material: peripheral blood. This clonotype was obtained from a man aged 18 to 30 with active or convalescent COVID-19. This chain joins TRBV5-4 and TRBJ1-2; tentatively, D is TRBD1 (5 bases). The CDR3 DNA follows: TGTGCCAGCAGCTTGGATGGGGGGTACAACTATGGCTACACCTTC. Protein sequence: CASSLDGGYNYGYTF.